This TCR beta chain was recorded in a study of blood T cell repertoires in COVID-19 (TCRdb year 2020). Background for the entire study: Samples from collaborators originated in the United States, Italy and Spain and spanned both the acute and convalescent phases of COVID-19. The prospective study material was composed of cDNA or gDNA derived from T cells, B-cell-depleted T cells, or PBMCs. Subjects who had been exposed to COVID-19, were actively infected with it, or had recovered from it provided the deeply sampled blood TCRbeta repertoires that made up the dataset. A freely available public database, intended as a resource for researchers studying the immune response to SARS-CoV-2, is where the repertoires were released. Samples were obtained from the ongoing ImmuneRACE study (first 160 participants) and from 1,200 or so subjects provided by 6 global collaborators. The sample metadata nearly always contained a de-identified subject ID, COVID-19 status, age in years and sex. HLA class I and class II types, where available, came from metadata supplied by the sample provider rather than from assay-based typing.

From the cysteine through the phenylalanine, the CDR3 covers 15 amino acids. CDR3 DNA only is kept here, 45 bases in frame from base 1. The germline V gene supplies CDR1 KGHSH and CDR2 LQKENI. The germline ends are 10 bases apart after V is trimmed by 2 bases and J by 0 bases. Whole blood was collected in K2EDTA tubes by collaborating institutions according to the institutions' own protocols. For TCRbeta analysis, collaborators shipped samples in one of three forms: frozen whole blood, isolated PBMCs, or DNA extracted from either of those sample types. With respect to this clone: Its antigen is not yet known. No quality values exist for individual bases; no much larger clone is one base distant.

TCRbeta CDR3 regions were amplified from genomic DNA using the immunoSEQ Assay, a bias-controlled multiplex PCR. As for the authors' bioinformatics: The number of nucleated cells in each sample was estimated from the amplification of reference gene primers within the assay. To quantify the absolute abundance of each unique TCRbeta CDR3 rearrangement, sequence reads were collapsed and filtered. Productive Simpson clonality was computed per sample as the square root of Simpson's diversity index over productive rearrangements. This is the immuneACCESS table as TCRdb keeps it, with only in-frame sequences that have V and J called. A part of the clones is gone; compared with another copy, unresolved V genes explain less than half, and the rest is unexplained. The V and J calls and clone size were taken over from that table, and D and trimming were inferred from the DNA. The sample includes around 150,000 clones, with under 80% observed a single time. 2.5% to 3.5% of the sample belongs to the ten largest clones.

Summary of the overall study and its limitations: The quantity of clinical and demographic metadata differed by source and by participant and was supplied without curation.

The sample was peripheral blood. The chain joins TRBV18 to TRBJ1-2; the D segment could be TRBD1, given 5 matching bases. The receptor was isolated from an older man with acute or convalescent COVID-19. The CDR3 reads CASSPGAEPNYGYTF. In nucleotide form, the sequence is TGTGCCAGCTCACCAGGGGCAGAACCTAACTATGGCTACACCTTC.